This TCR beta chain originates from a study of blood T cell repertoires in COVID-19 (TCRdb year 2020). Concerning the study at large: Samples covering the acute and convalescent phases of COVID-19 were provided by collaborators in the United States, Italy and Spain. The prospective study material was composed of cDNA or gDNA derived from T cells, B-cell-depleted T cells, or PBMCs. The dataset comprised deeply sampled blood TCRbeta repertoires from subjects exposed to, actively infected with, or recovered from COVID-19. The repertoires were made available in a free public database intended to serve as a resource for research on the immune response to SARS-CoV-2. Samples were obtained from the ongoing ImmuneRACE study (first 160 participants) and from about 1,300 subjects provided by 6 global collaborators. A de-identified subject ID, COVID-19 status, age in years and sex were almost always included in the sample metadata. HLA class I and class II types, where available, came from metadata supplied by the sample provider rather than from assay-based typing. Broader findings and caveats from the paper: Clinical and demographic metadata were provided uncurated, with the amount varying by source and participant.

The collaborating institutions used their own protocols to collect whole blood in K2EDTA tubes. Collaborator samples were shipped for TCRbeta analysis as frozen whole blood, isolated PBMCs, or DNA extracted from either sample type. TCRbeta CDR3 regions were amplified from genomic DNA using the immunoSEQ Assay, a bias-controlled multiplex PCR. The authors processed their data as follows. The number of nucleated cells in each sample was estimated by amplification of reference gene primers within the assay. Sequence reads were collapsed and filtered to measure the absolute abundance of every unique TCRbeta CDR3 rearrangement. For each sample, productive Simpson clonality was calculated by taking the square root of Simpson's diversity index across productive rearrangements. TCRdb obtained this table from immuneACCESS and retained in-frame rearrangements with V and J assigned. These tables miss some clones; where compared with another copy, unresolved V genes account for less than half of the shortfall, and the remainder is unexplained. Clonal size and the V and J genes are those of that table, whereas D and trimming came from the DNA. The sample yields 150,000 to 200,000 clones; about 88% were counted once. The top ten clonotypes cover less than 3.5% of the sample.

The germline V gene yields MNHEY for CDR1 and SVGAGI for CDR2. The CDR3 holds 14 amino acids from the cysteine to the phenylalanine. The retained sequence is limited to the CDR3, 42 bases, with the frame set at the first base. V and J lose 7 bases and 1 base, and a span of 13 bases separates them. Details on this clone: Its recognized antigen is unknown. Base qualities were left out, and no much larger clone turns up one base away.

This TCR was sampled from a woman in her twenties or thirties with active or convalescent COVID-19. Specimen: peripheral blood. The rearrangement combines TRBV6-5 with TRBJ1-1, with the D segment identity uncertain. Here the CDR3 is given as CASIPPYGNTEAFF. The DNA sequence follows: TGTGCCAGCATACCCCCGTACGGGAACACTGAAGCTTTCTTT.